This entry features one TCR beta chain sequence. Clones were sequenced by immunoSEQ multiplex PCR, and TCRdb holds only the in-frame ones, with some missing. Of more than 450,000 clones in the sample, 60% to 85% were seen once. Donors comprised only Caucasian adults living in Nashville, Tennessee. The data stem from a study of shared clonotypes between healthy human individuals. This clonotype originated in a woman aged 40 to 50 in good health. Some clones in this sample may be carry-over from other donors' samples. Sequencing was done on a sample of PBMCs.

The CDR3 sequence: CAISEASGSGDEQFF. The CDR3 DNA sequence: TGTGCCATCAGTGAGGCTAGCGGGAGTGGTGATGAGCAGTTCTTC. This rearrangement joins TRBV10-3 to TRBJ2-1; TRBD2 matches 10 bases. Germline lookup yields CDR1 ENHRY and CDR2 SYGVKD. V shed 2 bases, J shed 8 bases, and the junction held 6 bases outside the gene matches. This CDR3 is built from 15 residues.